This T cell receptor (beta chain) was sequenced for a study of vaccination effects on CD4 cells after COVID-19. Study-wide results and limits: Recruitment yielded few convalescent patients, and the study had no early post-infection timepoints.

A word on this clone: Antigen: not known.

Germline trimming cut 4 bases from V and 1 base from J; bases unmatched to any gene: 8. Germline CDR1 SGHRS, CDR2 YFSETQ. CDR3 length: 16 residues. Measured with immunoSEQ multiplex PCR; TCRdb has only the in-frame clones, and not every one. The table includes 35,000 to 55,000 clones, around 70% detected once. Subsequent to a culture period of less than twelve days, CD4+ T cells were isolated. As their vaccination, participants received two doses of either BNT162b2 or mRNA-1273. Absence of prior SARS-CoV-2 infection characterized the vaccine recipients, who showed negative nucleocapsid antibodies. Days 3 and 7 were when half the medium was replaced with IL-2 medium.

This TCR was recovered from a human donor who received a COVID-19 vaccine. J is TRBJ1-1 and V is TRBV5-1, with 9 bases identical to TRBD1. This material consisted of CD4+ T cells from PBMCs cultured without peptide, taken after COVID-19 vaccination. This CDR3 is CASSPGQGTGNTEAFF. The CDR3 nucleotides are TGCGCCAGCAGCCCCGGACAGGGGACCGGGAACACTGAAGCTTTCTTT.